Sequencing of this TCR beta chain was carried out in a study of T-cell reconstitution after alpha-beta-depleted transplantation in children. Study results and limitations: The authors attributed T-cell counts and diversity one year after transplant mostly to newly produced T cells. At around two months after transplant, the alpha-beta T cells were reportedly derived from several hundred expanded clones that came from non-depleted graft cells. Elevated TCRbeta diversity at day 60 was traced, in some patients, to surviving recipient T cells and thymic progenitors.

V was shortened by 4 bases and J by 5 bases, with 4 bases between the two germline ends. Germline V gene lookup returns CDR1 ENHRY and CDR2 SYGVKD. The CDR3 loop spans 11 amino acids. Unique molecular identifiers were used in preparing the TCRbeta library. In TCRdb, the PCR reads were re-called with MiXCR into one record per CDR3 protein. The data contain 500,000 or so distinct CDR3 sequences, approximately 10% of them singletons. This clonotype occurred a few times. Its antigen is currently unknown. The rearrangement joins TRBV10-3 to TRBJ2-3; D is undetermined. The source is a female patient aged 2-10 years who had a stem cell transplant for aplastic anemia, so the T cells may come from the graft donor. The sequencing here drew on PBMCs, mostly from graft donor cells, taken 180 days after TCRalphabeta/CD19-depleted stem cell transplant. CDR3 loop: CAISVRDTQYF. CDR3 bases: TGTGCCATCAGTGTCAGAGATACGCAGTATTTT.